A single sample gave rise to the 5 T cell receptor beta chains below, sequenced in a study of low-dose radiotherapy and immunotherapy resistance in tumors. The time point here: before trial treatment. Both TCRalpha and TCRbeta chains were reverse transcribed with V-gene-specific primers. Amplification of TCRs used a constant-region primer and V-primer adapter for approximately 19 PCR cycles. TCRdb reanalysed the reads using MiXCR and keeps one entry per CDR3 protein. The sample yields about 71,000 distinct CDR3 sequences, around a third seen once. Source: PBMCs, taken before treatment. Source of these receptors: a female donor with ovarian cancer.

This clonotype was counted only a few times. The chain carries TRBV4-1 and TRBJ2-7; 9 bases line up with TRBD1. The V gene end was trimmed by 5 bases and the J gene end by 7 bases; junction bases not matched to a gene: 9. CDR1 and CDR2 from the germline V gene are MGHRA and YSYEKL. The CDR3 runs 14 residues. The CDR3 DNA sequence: TGCGCCAGCAGCGCCCCGGACAGGGGCCGGGAGCAGTACTTC. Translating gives CASSAPDRGREQYF.

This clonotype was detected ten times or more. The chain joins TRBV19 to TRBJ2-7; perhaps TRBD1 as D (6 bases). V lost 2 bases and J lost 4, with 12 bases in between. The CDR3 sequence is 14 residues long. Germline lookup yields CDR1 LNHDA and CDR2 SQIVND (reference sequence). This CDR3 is CASSIWGPGYEQYF. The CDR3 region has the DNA TGTGCCAGTAGTATATGGGGGCCAGGGTACGAGCAGTACTTC.

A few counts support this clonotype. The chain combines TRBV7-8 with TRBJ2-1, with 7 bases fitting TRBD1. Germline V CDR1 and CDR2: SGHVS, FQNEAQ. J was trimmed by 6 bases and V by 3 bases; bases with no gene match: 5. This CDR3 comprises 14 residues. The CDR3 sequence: CASSLGQSLNEQFF. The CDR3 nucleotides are TGTGCCAGCAGCTTGGGACAGTCCCTCAATGAGCAGTTCTTC.

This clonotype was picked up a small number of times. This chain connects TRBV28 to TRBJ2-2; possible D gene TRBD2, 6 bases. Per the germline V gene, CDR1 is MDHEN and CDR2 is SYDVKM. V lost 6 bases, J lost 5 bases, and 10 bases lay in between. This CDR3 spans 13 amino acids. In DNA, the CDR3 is TGTGCCAGCAGGGGAAGCGGGACCGGGGAGCTGTTTTTT. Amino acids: CASRGSGTGELFF.

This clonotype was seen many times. Here the CDR3 reads CASSPEGRTSGSSYNEQFF. In nucleotides, the CDR3 is TGTGCCAGCAGCCCGGAAGGGAGGACTAGCGGGTCCTCCTACAATGAGCAGTTCTTC. The chain joins TRBV5-5 to TRBJ2-1, with 11 positions matching TRBD2. The CDR3 totals 19 residues. V shed 4 bases, J shed 0 bases, and the junction held 12 bases outside the gene matches. CDR1 is SGHKS and CDR2 is YYEKEE in the germline V gene (reference sequence).